The 6 T cell receptor beta chains presented below share a single source sample, sequenced in a study of vaccination effects on CD4 cells after COVID-19. Antigen-specific CD4+ T cell clonotypes were called by their expansion after viral peptide-pool culture in ViraFEST. The culture ran for roughly 10 days before CD4+ T cells were isolated. It was between March and December 2020 that the person had a SARS-CoV-2 infection confirmed by PCR. No antigen has been assigned to these receptors. Only in-frame clones appear in the TCRdb table, and some are missing; sequencing was by immunoSEQ multiplex PCR. The sample shows more than 20,000 clones, about 77% of them seen only once. The sample here was CD4+ T cells from PBMCs cultured with HCoV-NL63 spike peptides, taken before COVID-19 vaccination. These TCRs come from a human donor who had a prior SARS-CoV-2 infection.

The chain has TRBV5-1 and TRBJ2-1; D may correspond to TRBD1 or TRBD2 (6 bases each). Germline-derived CDR1 and CDR2 are SGHRS and YFSETQ. V was cut by 5 bases and J by 1 base, with 13 bases left in between. The CDR3 has 15 residues. CDR3: CASSTGTGSYNEQFF. The CDR3 nucleotides are TGCGCCAGCAGTACAGGGACTGGATCCTACAATGAGCAGTTCTTC.

This clone was seen a few times. The rearrangement links TRBV14 to TRBJ2-1, with TRBD1 identical over 10 bases. With 5 bases clipped from V and 4 bases from J, the junction kept 8 bases outside the gene matches. From germline, CDR1 is SGHDN and CDR2 FVKESK. The length of the CDR3 is 16 residues. CDR3 sequence reads: CASSVRQGAVYNEQFF. Written as DNA, the CDR3 is TGTGCCAGCAGCGTGAGACAGGGGGCTGTGTACAATGAGCAGTTCTTC.

The chain couples TRBV24-1 to TRBJ2-7; D not resolved. The germline V and J ends were trimmed by 0 bases and 5 bases, with 16 bases remaining between them. Germline CDR1 KGHDR, CDR2 SFDVKD. There are 16 residues in the CDR3. CDR3 nucleotide sequence: TGTGCCACCAGTGATTTGCAGCCCGCTTGTTGCCACGAGCAGTACTTC. Protein: CATSDLQPACCHEQYF.

This clone was recorded a few times. The genes are TRBV30 and TRBJ2-3; D unclear. Trimming stripped 1 base from V and 3 bases from J, with 5 bases between. The CDR3 sequence is 12 residues long. Germline lookup yields CDR1 GTSNPN and CDR2 SVGIG (reference sequence). The CDR3 nucleotides read TGTGCCTGGAGTGACTTAACAGATACGCAGTATTTT. As protein: CAWSDLTDTQYF.

This chain joins TRBV4-1 and TRBJ1-5, with D uncertain. The ends were cut back, 0 bases at V and 5 bases at J, with 5 bases in the middle. Germline V CDR1 and CDR2: MGHRA, YSYEKL. The CDR3 spans 13 residues. The CDR3 nucleotides are TGCGCCAGCAGCCAAGAGAGGGATCAGCCCCAGCATTTT. Encoded protein: CASSQERDQPQHF.

The chain joins TRBV7-2 to TRBJ2-1; TRBD1 matches 11 bases. J gave up 0 bases and V 5 bases, and 9 bases lay outside the gene matches. The CDR3 contains 18 residues. The germline gives CDR1 SGHTA, CDR2 FQGNSA. CDR3 DNA: TGTGCCAGCAGCCAAGGGACAGGGGGTCTCAGCTCCTACAATGAGCAGTTCTTC. It is translated as CASSQGTGGLSSYNEQFF.